Listed here are 21 T cell receptor beta chains from one sample, sequenced in a study of CD8+CD57+ T cells in acquired aplastic anemia. The TCR beta profiling, which covered VDJ combination and CDR3 sequence, was carried out using genomic DNA as the template. TCRdb reprocessed the reads via MiXCR and lists one record per CDR3 protein. The sample contains about 150,000 distinct CDR3 sequences, around two fifths of which appear only once. The material sequenced was sorted CD4+, CD8+, or CD8+CD57+ T cells (not recorded which) from PBMCs. All receptors come from a human donor in good health, serving as a control.

The chain employs TRBV6-2 or TRBV6-3 and TRBJ1-1, with D possibly TRBD1 on 5 matching bases. The CDR3 sequence is 15 residues long. CDR1 is MNHEY and CDR2 is SVGEGT in the germline V gene. The V end lost 6 bases, the J end lost 4 bases, and 18 bases lay between the germline ends. As DNA, the CDR3 is TGTGCCAGCAGCGGTTTTCCGGGGCCCAGCACTGAAGCTTTCTTT. The encoded protein is CASSGFPGPSTEAFF.

The table lists this clonotype with many counts. The chain has TRBV10-1 and TRBJ2-1; TRBD2 aligns across 7 bases. This CDR3 comprises 15 residues. After removal of 2 bases from V and 8 bases from J, the junction contained 9 bases not matched to a gene. The germline CDR1 and CDR2 sequences are WNHNN and SYGVQD (reference sequence). CDR3 in amino acids: CASSEGSASGDEQFF. The CDR3 bases are TGCGCCAGCAGTGAGGGATCGGCTAGCGGTGATGAGCAGTTCTTC.

This clonotype was observed many times. The J gene is TRBJ2-7, the V gene TRBV28, with 14 bases lining up with TRBD2. CDR3 length equals 13 residues. V was pared by 3 bases and J by 11 bases, with 3 bases of the junction left unmatched. Germline V lookup: CDR1 MDHEN, CDR2 SYDVKM. As DNA, the CDR3 is TGTGCCAGCAGTTTGACTAGCGGGAGGGTGGAGTACTTC. This translates into CASSLTSGRVEYF.

This chain connects TRBV12-3 or TRBV12-4 to TRBJ1-2, with no clear D. The CDR3 is 13 amino acids. Trimming cost V 3 bases and J 2 bases, with 7 bases left between them. The chain's CDR3 is CASSFEGNYGYTF. CDR3 sequence (DNA): TGTGCCAGCAGTTTCGAGGGAAACTATGGCTACACCTTC.

This clonotype showed up many times. V and J are TRBV7-2 and TRBJ2-1; 10 nucleotides agree with TRBD1. The V segment lost 4 bases and the J segment 15 bases; nucleotides outside the gene matches: 12. The CDR3 runs to 14 residues. The V gene's germline CDR1 is SGHTA and CDR2 FQGNSA. For the CDR3, the DNA is TGTGCCAGCAGCTACCGGGACAGGGGTGGCTTTCCGTTCTTC. Its translation is CASSYRDRGGFPFF.

This sequence joins TRBV19 and TRBJ2-7; D unclear. V was shortened by 5 bases and J by 2 bases, with 16 bases between the two germline ends. Germline CDR1 LNHDA, CDR2 SQIVND (reference sequence). The CDR3 totals 15 residues. The CDR3 loop is CASSPRGRMTYEQYF. The CDR3 region has the DNA TGTGCCAGTAGTCCCCGTGGACGGATGACCTACGAGCAGTACTTC. The variable domain in full, with the rest retrieved from reference TRBV19 and TRBJ2-7, is DGGITQSPKYLFRKEGQNVTLSCEQNLNHDAMYWYRQDPGQGLRLIYYSQIVNDFQKGDIAEGYSVSREKKESFPLTVTSAQKNPTAFYLCASSPRGRMTYEQYFGPGTRLTVT.

The J gene is TRBJ2-7, the V gene TRBV5-1; D perhaps matches TRBD2 (5 bases). Trimming shortened V by 0 bases and J by 5 bases, and 9 bases separated the two germline ends. This CDR3 is 13 amino acids long. The germline CDR1 and CDR2 sequences are SGHRS and YFSETQ. CDR3 sequence (DNA): TGCGCCAGCAGCTTGGCGGGGTACGACGAGCAGTACTTC. The encoded protein is CASSLAGYDEQYF.

This clonotype has more than one count but fewer than ten. Just one base apart from a much larger clone, this may be a read error. The chain employs TRBV6-1 and TRBJ1-2; D is unresolved. Germline V lookup: CDR1 MNHNS, CDR2 SASEGT. This CDR3 spans 14 amino acids. In nucleotides, the CDR3 is TGTGCCAGCAGTGAAGCGTCTAGTAACTATGGCTTCACCTTC. Amino acid sequence: CASSEASSNYGFTF.

Of note for this clonotype: A much larger clone is a single base away; this may be a read error. The chain links TRBV5-6 to TRBJ2-6; 10 positions match TRBD1. Germline-derived CDR1 and CDR2 are SGHDT and YYEEEE. This CDR3 region has 16 residues. CDR3 DNA sequence: TGTGCCAGCAGCGGACAGGGGGAGGTTGGGGCCAACGTCCTGGCTTTC. Its protein is CASSGQGEVGANVLAF.

Comments on this clonotype: A much larger clone lies a single base off, so this may be a read error. This chain joins TRBV12-3 or TRBV12-4 and TRBJ2-2, with 9 bases that match TRBD1. V trimming: 4 bases; J trimming: 5 bases; junction bases outside the gene matches: 8. The CDR3 covers 16 residues. The CDR3 DNA sequence: TGTGCCAGCAGTTCGCGTCGGGACAGGGATACCGGGGAGCTGTTTTTT. It is translated as CASSSRRDRDTGELFF.

This rearrangement joins TRBV20-1 to TRBJ2-7; a weak D match, TRBD2 (5 bases). CDR3 length equals 15 residues. CDR1 and CDR2 from the germline V gene are DFQATT and SNEGSKA (reference sequence). V lost 0 bases and J lost 3, with 15 bases in between. Here the CDR3 DNA reads TGCAGTGCTAGAGACCAAGGACTGGCAGGCTACGAGCAGTACTTC. Translation: CSARDQGLAGYEQYF.

This clonotype came up many times. This sequence joins TRBV2 and TRBJ2-2; 12 bases agree with TRBD2. Trimming took 2 bases from V and 7 from J; bases not matched to a gene: 2. Per germline, CDR1 SNHLY and CDR2 FYNNEI. CDR3 length: 15 amino acids. CDR3 in DNA: TGTGCCAGCAGTGAACGGACTAGCGGGGTCGGGGAGCTGTTTTTT. Translated, it gives CASSERTSGVGELFF.

V usage is TRBV29-1 and J usage is TRBJ1-2; D might be TRBD1 (6 bases). CDR1 SQVTM and CDR2 ANQGSEA come from the germline V gene. CDR3 length: 11 residues. Trimming stripped 8 bases from V and 8 bases from J, with 15 bases between. The CDR3: CSLEEGGGYTF. In DNA form, the CDR3 reads TGCAGCTTGGAGGAGGGGGGCGGCTACACCTTC.

This clonotype was observed a few times. The CDR3 DNA reads TGTGCCAGCAGCTTAGAAACTAGCGGCCCCTACAATGAGCAGTTCTTC. Its translation is CASSLETSGPYNEQFF. The V and J genes are TRBV11-2 and TRBJ2-1; 8 nucleotides align to TRBD2. Per germline, CDR1 SGHAT and CDR2 FQNNGV. The CDR3 loop spans 16 amino acids. The trim removed 0 bases at V and 2 bases at J, leaving 3 bases unmatched.

This clonotype has ten or more counts. This chain joins TRBV7-2 and TRBJ2-1; 7 bases line up with TRBD1. The CDR3 sequence is 15 residues long. Losses at the gene ends were 6 bases for V and 6 bases for J; bases not matched to a gene: 11. Looked up from germline, CDR1 is SGHTA and CDR2 is FQGNSA. The CDR3: CASSSTGFAGNEQFF. The CDR3 DNA follows: TGTGCCAGCAGTTCGACAGGGTTTGCTGGCAATGAGCAGTTCTTC.

The V call is TRBV2, the J call TRBJ2-1; D possibly uses TRBD1 or TRBD2 (5 bases each). From germline, CDR1 is SNHLY and CDR2 FYNNEI. The V end was cut by 0 bases, the J end by 6 bases, with 9 bases between. This CDR3 is 14 amino acids long. CDR3 coding DNA: TGTGCCAGCAGTGAAGCCAGGGCGGGCAATGAGCAGTTCTTC. Protein sequence: CASSEARAGNEQFF.

This chain links TRBV28 with TRBJ1-2; no clear D. V was trimmed by 6 bases and J by 8 bases, leaving 13 bases between them. Germline lookup yields CDR1 MDHEN and CDR2 SYDVKM. The CDR3 contains 12 residues. The CDR3 region has the DNA TGTGCCAGCAGCCTAAACGAACTCGGCTACACCTTC. As protein: CASSLNELGYTF.

The chain uses TRBV4-3 and TRBJ2-7; D tentatively fits TRBD1 or TRBD2 (5 bases each). Germline V gene sequence: CDR1 LGHNA, CDR2 YSLEER. V lost 6 bases and J lost 0, with 6 bases in between. There are 12 residues in the CDR3. The CDR3 is CASRRGSYEQYV. In DNA, the CDR3 is TGCGCCAGCAGGAGGGGCTCCTACGAGCAGTACGTC.

This clonotype was counted ten times or more. The chain is built from TRBV7-2 and TRBJ2-1; D gene unclear. The CDR3 is 15 residues long. The germline V gene encodes CDR1 SGHTA and CDR2 FQGNSA. V dropped 3 bases and J dropped 1 base, with 10 bases sitting between them. In DNA, the CDR3 is TGTGCCAGCAGCTTTTCCGGAATTTCCTACAATGAGCAGTTCTTC. It codes for CASSFSGISYNEQFF.

V and J are TRBV19 and TRBJ1-2; D might be TRBD1 (5 bases). V was clipped by 2 bases and J by 4 bases, with 14 bases between them. The CDR3 length is 15 residues. Germline assignment: CDR1 LNHDA and CDR2 SQIVND (reference sequence). CDR3 in amino acids: CASSILAGSGYGYTF. The CDR3 DNA reads TGTGCCAGTAGTATACTGGCAGGGAGCGGCTATGGCTACACCTTC. Filled out from reference TRBV19 and TRBJ1-2, the complete variable domain reads DGGITQSPKYLFRKEGQNVTLSCEQNLNHDAMYWYRQDPGQGLRLIYYSQIVNDFQKGDIAEGYSVSREKKESFPLTVTSAQKNPTAFYLCASSILAGSGYGYTFGSGTRLTVV.

At least ten counts were recorded for this clonotype. The chain links TRBV2 to TRBJ1-3; D remains unclear. The V end was cut by 3 bases, the J end by 0 bases, with 9 bases between. The CDR3 sequence is 15 residues long. Germline CDR1 reads SNHLY; CDR2 reads FYNNEI. This CDR3 reads CASSEGRLSGNTIYF. The CDR3 nucleotides are TGTGCCAGCAGTGAGGGTCGTCTCTCTGGAAACACCATATATTTT.